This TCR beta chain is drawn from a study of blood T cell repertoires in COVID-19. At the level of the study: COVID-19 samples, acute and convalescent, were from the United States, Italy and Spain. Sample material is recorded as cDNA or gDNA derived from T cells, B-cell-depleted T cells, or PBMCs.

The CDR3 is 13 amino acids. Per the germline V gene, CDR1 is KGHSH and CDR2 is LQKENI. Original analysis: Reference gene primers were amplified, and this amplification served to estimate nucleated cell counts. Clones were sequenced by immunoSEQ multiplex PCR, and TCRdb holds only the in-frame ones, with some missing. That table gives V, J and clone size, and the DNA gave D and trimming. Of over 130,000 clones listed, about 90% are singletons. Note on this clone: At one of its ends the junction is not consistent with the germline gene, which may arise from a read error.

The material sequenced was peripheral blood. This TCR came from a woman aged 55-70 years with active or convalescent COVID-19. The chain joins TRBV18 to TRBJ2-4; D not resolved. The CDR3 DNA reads TGTGCCAGCTCACCCCAAAACGGCGGATTCAGTAACTTC. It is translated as CASSPQNGGFSNF.